Given below is one T cell receptor (beta chain) in context. Its antigen is unidentified. Treatment indicated: roughly 10-day PBMC culture with coronavirus spike peptide pools or control peptides (ViraFEST assay). The entry originates in a study of vaccination and CD4 T cells after COVID-19. Study-level points and caveats: Of the reactive clones in convalescent patients, a median about 90% showed up only post-vaccination.

Germline CDR1 reads MNHEY; CDR2 reads SVGEGT. The CDR3 runs 16 residues. The germline V and J ends were trimmed by 5 bases and 7 bases, with 23 bases remaining between them. CD4+ T cells that had been cultured provided DNA sequenced with the Oncomine TCR Beta short-read assay. TCRdb itself ran the PCR reads through MiXCR, one entry per CDR3 protein. The sample records some 11,000 distinct CDR3 sequences, roughly 60% being singletons. This TCR came from a human donor who had recovered from COVID-19. This chain connects TRBV6-2 or TRBV6-3 to TRBJ1-2; tentatively, D is TRBD1 (6 bases). Sequencing used CD4+ T cells from blood, cultured in vitro, obtained before SARS-CoV-2 vaccination. This chain's CDR3 is CASSIPGTPQNGGYTF. Written as DNA, the CDR3 is TGTGCCAGCAGTATCCCCGGGACACCTCAGAACGGTGGCTACACCTTC.